This TCR beta chain was retrieved from a study of post-analysis software for immune sequencing data. The overall study: Both relapsing-remitting and secondary progressive multiple sclerosis featured among the disease courses, as did progressive-relapsing multiple sclerosis.

cDNA libraries of TCR beta carried unique molecular identifiers. Researchers reported roughly 0.5 million cDNA molecules coming from around 1 to 9.1 million T cells. TCRdb independently ran MiXCR on the PCR reads; one entry per CDR3 protein. The sample includes roughly 600,000 distinct CDR3 sequences, about 40% seen only once; the top ten take 1.5% to 2%. Comments on this clonotype: Its antigen is unknown.

Regarding the study as a whole: Roughly 5 TRBV segments occurring more often in patients than controls included TRBV5-6, TRBV5-1 and TRBV20-1. People with multiple sclerosis had a significantly lower normalized Chao1 diversity than controls did.

Germline CDR1 DFQATT, CDR2 SNEGSKA (reference sequence). The germline V and J ends were trimmed by 0 bases and 4 bases, with 9 bases remaining between them. The CDR3 is 13 amino acids. This receptor was obtained from a girl aged 5-17 years with multiple sclerosis. Sequencing used blood. This chain joins TRBV20-1 and TRBJ2-5; no reliable D call. Here the CDR3 DNA reads TGCAGTGCTAGAGAACGACTTGGAGAGACCCAGTACTTC. The encoded protein is CSARERLGETQYF.